The next 9 T cell receptor beta chains were all read from a single sample in a study of blood T cell repertoires in COVID-19. Sequencing was performed with immunoSEQ multiplex PCR; in TCRdb, only in-frame clones are kept and a portion is missing. This table holds 450,000 or so clones, approximately 89% found once. The sample consisted of peripheral blood. These receptors were taken from a woman aged 40 to 50 with COVID-19, enrolled during active disease.

The CDR3 nucleotides are TGTGCCAGCAGCGTGTCCGACAGGGTGAGAGACACTGAAGCTTTCTTT. Translation gives CASSVSDRVRDTEAFF. The rearrangement joins TRBV9 to TRBJ1-1; the match to TRBD1 covers 7 bases. The CDR3 extends over 16 amino acids. The V segment lost 2 bases and the J segment 3 bases; nucleotides outside the gene matches: 10. Germline CDR1 and CDR2: SGDLS and YYNGEE.

This clone is a singleton in its sample. The CDR3 DNA reads TGTGCCAGCAGGTTGACAGGGAACGAGCAGTACTTC. It specifies CASRLTGNEQYF. This chain joins TRBV28 and TRBJ2-7; 7 bases agree with TRBD1. V dropped 6 bases and J dropped 5; count of bases not matched to a gene: 4. This CDR3 is 12 amino acids long. Germline CDR1 and CDR2: MDHEN and SYDVKM. Full variable domain (missing parts from reference TRBV28 and TRBJ2-7): DVKVTQSSRYLVKRTGEKVFLECVQDMDHENMFWYRQDPGLGLRLIYFSYDVKMKEKGDIPEGYSVSREKKERFSLILESASTNQTSMYLCASRLTGNEQYFGPGTRLTVT.

The V gene is TRBV6-5, the J gene TRBJ1-2; 8 bases are shared with TRBD1. There are 15 residues in the CDR3. V trimming: 5 bases; J trimming: 4 bases; junction bases outside the gene matches: 9. Germline CDR1 is MNHEY and CDR2 is SVGAGI. CDR3 nucleotides: TGTGCCAGCAGTCCCCGGGACAGGACACCCTATGGCTACACCTTC. It is translated as CASSPRDRTPYGYTF.

The chain employs TRBV9 and TRBJ2-2; 7 bases match TRBD1. The V gene end was trimmed by 4 bases and the J gene end by 1 base; junction bases not matched to a gene: 4. CDR1 SGDLS and CDR2 YYNGEE come from the germline V gene. CDR3 length: 15 residues. The CDR3 region has the DNA TGTGCCAGCAGCACCAGACAGGGGAACACCGGGGAGCTGTTTTTT. Protein sequence: CASSTRQGNTGELFF.

The chain has TRBV11-3 and TRBJ2-3; D may be TRBD2 (5 bases). The CDR3 totals 14 residues. The germline CDR1 and CDR2 sequences are SGHNT and YENEEA. V gave up 2 bases and J gave up 2 bases, with 8 bases separating them. CDR3 sequence (DNA): TGTGCCAGCAGCTTAAAAGCGGACACAGATACGCAGTATTTT. This gives the protein CASSLKADTDTQYF.

This chain connects TRBV28 to TRBJ1-5; TRBD1 agrees at 7 bases. The J segment lost 5 bases and the V segment lost 6 bases, leaving 7 bases of the junction unmatched. Germline CDR1 MDHEN, CDR2 SYDVKM. The length of the CDR3 is 14 residues. The CDR3 region has the DNA TGTGCCAGCAGCCAAGGACAGGCGGATCAGCCCCAGCATTTT. It translates to CASSQGQADQPQHF.

The rearrangement links TRBV4-1 to TRBJ2-1; unclear D gene. V was clipped by 4 bases and J by 5 bases, with 3 bases between them. The CDR3 totals 11 residues. Looked up from germline, CDR1 is MGHRA and CDR2 is YSYEKL. The CDR3 DNA follows: TGCGCCAGCAGCCTAGACAATGAGCAGTTCTTC. Residues: CASSLDNEQFF.

The CDR3 DNA follows: TGTGCCAGCAGCTTACGGGAAAACACTGAAGCTTTCTTT. Its translation: CASSLRENTEAFF. This chain uses TRBV7-2 with TRBJ1-1, with no clear D. CDR1 is SGHTA and CDR2 is FQGNSA in the germline V gene. Trimming shortened V by 2 bases and J by 2 bases, and 6 bases separated the two germline ends. The CDR3 runs 13 residues.

The chain is built from TRBV3-1 (or the pseudogene TRBV3-2) and TRBJ2-2, with D perhaps TRBD1 (5 bases). CDR1 is LGHDT, CDR2 YNNKEL, per germline (reference sequence). This CDR3 has 15 residues. Deletions cut 0 bases from V and 4 bases from J, with 9 bases between. CDR3 amino acids: CASSQDARATGELFF. In DNA, the CDR3 is TGTGCCAGCAGCCAAGATGCCAGGGCCACCGGGGAGCTGTTTTTT.